The table lists the clone carrying this T cell receptor beta chain with many counts. The antigen remains undetermined. Patients between 18 and 65 years old had hyperthyroidism, newly diagnosed and lasting under 2 months. This entry comes from a study of T cells in Graves' hyperthyroidism and ophthalmopathy. Whole-study context: Initial diagnosis, before any treatment, was when peripheral blood was collected.

RNA transcripts were the template for amplifying TCR beta CDR3 regions. Using the HTBI primer set, a first-round RT-PCR was run on the TCR CDR3. TCRdb reprocessed the multiplex PCR reads with MiXCR, giving one entry per CDR3 protein. The data contain hundreds of thousands of distinct CDR3 sequences, approximately 40% of them singletons. The CDR3 length is 13 residues. Germline CDR1 and CDR2: SGHAT and FQNNGV. V was shortened by 6 bases and J by 5 bases, with 13 bases between the two germline ends. Study-level results: Also found in blood were most expanded thyroid clonotypes above 0.001. Stable hyperthyroidism and ophthalmopathy were separated using 13 V-J signatures.

This receptor was identified in a woman in her thirties or forties with Graves' hyperthyroidism. Sequenced material: blood. This chain uses TRBV11-2 with TRBJ1-2; D remains unclear. The CDR3 DNA is TGTGCCAGCAGTCCCCCGTCGCGATATGGCTACACCTTC. This gives the protein CASSPPSRYGYTF.